This T cell receptor (beta chain) was sequenced during a study of cytomegalovirus exposure and HLA in healthy donors. Germline V gives CDR1 MDHEN, CDR2 SYDVKM. V lost 6 bases, J lost 2 bases, and 3 bases stayed unmatched. CDR3 length: 14 amino acids. The PCR was carried out with 60 Vbeta primers and 13 Jbeta primers. The repertoire was sequenced with immunoSEQ multiplex PCR; TCRdb's copy has only in-frame clones and lacks some. The table includes fewer than 90,000 clones, 80% to 90% detected once. The sequence was collected from a human donor in good health. J is TRBJ1-4 and V is TRBV28, with 7 bases that match TRBD1. The sample consisted of PBMCs. In DNA, the CDR3 is TGTGCCAGCAGCAGACAGGGTACTAATGAAAAACTGTTTTTT. Translation: CASSRQGTNEKLFF.